The rows below give T cell receptor beta chains drawn from one sample of a study of patients and donors after allogeneic stem cell transplantation. TCRdb called the RT-PCR reads again in MiXCR, with one record for every CDR3 protein. The sample holds 900,000 to 1,000,000 distinct CDR3 sequences, 15% to 20% seen once. Specimen: blood, either unsorted or a sorted T cell fraction (not recorded which). These receptors were collected from a human donor who was either an allogeneic HSCT recipient or a stem cell or donor lymphocyte infusion donor (not recorded which). It is not recorded whose cells these are; they may come from a transplant donor. Each CDR3 is given with its conserved first and last residue. A D gene is named only where the DNA matches it firmly. Clone size is shown for a subset of rows, as once, few, many or a class of expanded clone.

>few|NA|TRBJ2-2|TRBV7-3
TGTGCCAGCTCCACCACACCCGGAGGGACCGGGGAGCTGTTTTTT
CASSTTPGGTGELFF
>NA|NA|TRBJ2-2|TRBV5-1
TGCGCCAGCAGCTTTGGCCGGGACACCGGGGAGCTGTTTTTT
CASSFGRDTGELFF
>NA|NA|TRBJ1-4|TRBV4-2
TGTGCCAGCAGCCCGCCTTCGGGGGAAAAACTGTTTTTT
CASSPPSGEKLFF
>few|TRBD2|TRBJ2-1|TRBV2
TGTGCCAGCAGTGAAACGCGACTAGCGGGGCCCAGTTTCAATGAGCAGTTCTTC
CASSETRLAGPSFNEQFF
>NA|NA|TRBJ2-7|TRBV27
TGTGCCAGCAGTTCTCCCCGGACCAGAAGCTCCTACGAGCAGTACTTC
CASSSPRTRSSYEQYF
>NA|NA|TRBJ1-2|TRBV7-6
TGTGCCAGCAGCCTAAGCGGGGGCGCGCATGGCTACACCTTC
CASSLSGGAHGYTF
>NA|NA|TRBJ2-7|TRBV7-9
TGTGCCAGCAGCTTAGAGCGGCGTGATACCTACGAGCAGTACTTC
CASSLERRDTYEQYF
>NA|NA|TRBJ2-1|TRBV7-9
TGTGCCAGCAGCCCGTATGAGCAGTTCTTC
CASSPYEQFF
>NA|TRBD1|TRBJ1-1|TRBV7-9
TGTGCCAGCAGCTCGGGACAGAAAGAAGCTTTCTTT
CASSSGQKEAFF
>NA|NA|TRBJ2-1|TRBV3-1
TGTGCCAGCAGCCACGATTGGATGGGAGCGGCCTACAATGAGCAGTTCTTC
CASSHDWMGAAYNEQFF
>few|NA|TRBJ2-1|TRBV7-3
TGTGCCAGCAGCCTACAGCCAGCGGGCCTCTACAATGAGCAGTTCTTC
CASSLQPAGLYNEQFF
>few|TRBD2|TRBJ2-1|TRBV6-2/TRBV6-3
TGTGCCAGCATGAGGCCTAGCGGGAGGGGGAATGAGCAGTTCTTC
CASMRPSGRGNEQFF
>few|NA|TRBJ1-1|TRBV2
TGTGCCAGCAGTGCGGGCAGGGAGGGTACTGAAGCTTTCTTT
CASSAGREGTEAFF